This TCR beta chain was captured by sequencing in a study of metastatic and nonmetastatic thyroid tumors. This clone was detected a few times. The germline V and J ends were trimmed by 7 bases and 0 bases, with 7 bases remaining between them. The CDR3 sequence is 12 residues long. Germline lookup yields CDR1 MNHEY and CDR2 SMNVEV (reference sequence). Original handling: CDR3 differences across clinicopathological groups were used to build a distant-metastasis classifier for papillary thyroid cancer. With MiXCR, TCRdb reprocessed the PCR reads. The V and J calls and clone size are TCRdb's, not the authors'. In the table there are over 2,000 clones, 42% of which are singletons. There were no patients who had received any treatment before thyroid surgery.

This chain uses TRBV27 with TRBJ2-7, with D unclear. Sequenced input: adjacent normal tissue. The TCR was taken from a female donor with papillary thyroid cancer or a benign thyroid nodule (not recorded which). Some clones in this sample may be carry-over from other donors' samples. CDR3 protein: CASTDNSYEQYF. The CDR3 DNA sequence: TGTGCCAGCACAGACAACTCCTACGAGCAGTACTTC.